This record looks at one T cell receptor beta chain sequence and its context. Its antigen has not been determined. Base qualities were left out, and no much larger clone turns up one base away. This specimen belongs to a study of vaccination and CD4 T cells after COVID-19 (dated by TCRdb to the early 2020s). Regarding the study in general: SARS-CoV-2 positivity had been established in the convalescent patients by nasal swab PCR, and mild disease was recorded in about 9 of these patients and severe disease in one. Control cultures received a CEFX viral epitope pool as the positive control, an HIV-1 Nef peptide pool as the negative control, or no peptide. The spike-specific CD4+ TCR repertoire was compared before and after mRNA vaccination in approximately 9 COVID-19 convalescent patients and a handful of infection-naive healthy vaccine recipients. Post-COVID blood samples were collected from convalescent patients a median of approximately 93 days after diagnosis, with a range of about 30 to 180 days. Post-vaccine blood samples were obtained a median of roughly 75 days after the second vaccine dose, with a range of about 12 to 241 days. Culture stimuli were overlapping spike peptide pools from SARS-CoV-2 and from the common cold coronaviruses HCoV-NL63, HCoV-OC43 and HCoV-229E. Two doses of either the Pfizer-BioNTech BNT162b2 vaccine (n=8) or the Moderna mRNA-1273 vaccine (n=2) were administered to participants. The convalescent cohort included six males and four females, with two Hispanic individuals, seven Caucasians, two Asians and one multiracial person. General findings and caveats noted by the study authors: Among the post-vaccine SARS-CoV-2-reactive clones in convalescent patients, a median around 86% showed up only after vaccination, which suggests vaccine-specific priming. In convalescent patients, nearly all vaccine-specific clones (304 of 307) were found to be mono-reactive for SARS-CoV-2 spike rather than cross-reactive with common cold coronaviruses. The median count of SARS-CoV-2-reactive clonotypes went up from 20 to 25 after infection to a few dozen after vaccination, although the change was not significant. The study included relatively few convalescent patients and did not analyze early timepoints after natural infection.

The protocol used for the library was PCR. DNA from cultured CD4+ T cells underwent TCR sequencing with the Oncomine TCR Beta short-read assay at the Johns Hopkins FTIC core. The QIAamp micro DNA kit was used to extract genomic DNA from the cultured CD4+ T cells. Oncomine TCR Beta libraries from cultured CD4+ T cells were pooled with unique dual indexes and sequenced on an Illumina iSeq 100. As for how the authors treated the data: Non-productive sequences were removed, and CDR3s not starting with C, not ending with F or W, or shorter than 7 amino acids were discarded. Antigen-specific clonotypes were identified using the MANAFEST web application through comparison of peptide-stimulated wells with reference and other culture wells. An FDR below 0.05, an odds ratio above 5, and a productive frequency above 0.1% in at least two of three replicate wells were required for clones to be considered positive. A clonotype was classed as cross-reactive if the clonotype showed significant expansion both in SARS-CoV-2 spike wells and in at least one common cold coronavirus spike condition. Similarity between CDR3 sequences was evaluated in R version 3.6.1 using Levenshtein distances (stringdist) and unrooted phylogenetic trees (ape). The public reads were run again by TCRdb, first through fastp at Q25 and then through MiXCR, and only productive beta chains were kept. Identical CDR3 protein sequences are pooled into one entry, listed with their most common genes and DNA. The V and J calls come from TCRdb's annotation, not from the publication. Across this sample there are some 18,000 distinct CDR3 sequences, with roughly 50% seen only once. Approximately 7.2% of the sample is taken by the ten largest.

V loses 5 bases at its end and J loses 3 bases; junction bases beyond the gene matches: 9. The CDR3 spans 15 residues, from the cysteine through the phenylalanine. The DNA shown is the 45-base CDR3, in frame from base 1. From the germline V gene (reference sequence), CDR1 is LNHDA and CDR2 is SQIVND. This specimen's treatment or condition label, interpreted: 10-day PBMC culture with coronavirus spike peptide pools or control peptides (ViraFEST assay). The study used the ViraFEST assay, which expanded antigen-specific T cells with peptide pools and then identified expanded clonotypes by TCR sequencing. The convalescent patients' positive SARS-CoV-2 PCR tests fell between March and December 2020, which was before the Alpha, Beta and Delta variants emerged in the United States. Each well held 2.2 million or so PBMCs cultured with roughly 10 ug/ml peptide pools in IMDM containing 5% human AB serum and around 10 IU/ml IL-2. Half of the culture medium was replaced with fresh IL-2-containing medium on days 3 and 7. After around 11 days of culture, CD4+ T cells were isolated by negative selection with the EasySep CD4+ T cell isolation kit. PBMCs were separated from whole blood using Ficoll-Paque Plus gradient centrifugation and then either used fresh or cryopreserved at -140C. In general, triplicate wells were set up for every culture condition.

Source material: CD4+ T cells from blood, cultured in vitro. The clonotype originates from a human donor who had recovered from COVID-19. The chain is made from TRBV19 and TRBJ2-5, with TRBD2 identical over 7 junction bases. The CDR3 here reads CASSHRPGGEETQYF. The sequence in DNA is TGTGCCAGTAGTCACAGGCCGGGGGGAGAAGAGACCCAGTACTTC. Reference TRBV19 and TRBJ2-5 proteins supply the regions before and after the CDR3; the full variable domain is: DGGITQSPKYLFRKEGQNVTLSCEQNLNHDAMYWYRQDPGQGLRLIYYSQIVNDFQKGDIAEGYSVSREKKESFPLTVTSAQKNPTAFYLCASSHRPGGEETQYFGPGTRLLVL.